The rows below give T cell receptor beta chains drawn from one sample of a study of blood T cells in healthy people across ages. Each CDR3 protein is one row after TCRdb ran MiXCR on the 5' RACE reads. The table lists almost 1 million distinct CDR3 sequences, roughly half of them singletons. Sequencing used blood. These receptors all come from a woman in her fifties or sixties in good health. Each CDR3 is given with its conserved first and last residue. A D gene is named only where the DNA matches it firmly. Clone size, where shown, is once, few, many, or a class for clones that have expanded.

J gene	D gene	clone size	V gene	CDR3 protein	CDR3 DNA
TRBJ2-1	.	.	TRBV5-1	CASSLVGHNEQFF	TGCGCCAGCAGCTTGGTGGGACACAATGAGCAGTTCTTC
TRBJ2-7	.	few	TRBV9	CASSVDTSRTYEQYF	TGTGCCAGCAGCGTAGACACTAGCCGAACCTACGAGCAGTACTTC
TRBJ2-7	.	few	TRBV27	CAQHEQYF	TGTGCCCAGCACGAGCAGTACTTC
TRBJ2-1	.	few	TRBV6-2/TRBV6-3	CASSYLNSPYNEQFF	TGTGCCAGCAGTTACCTTAACAGTCCCTACAATGAGCAGTTCTTC
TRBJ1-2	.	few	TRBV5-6	CASRDVLNYGYTF	TGTGCCAGCCGGGACGTCCTTAACTATGGCTACACCTTC
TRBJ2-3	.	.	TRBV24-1	CATSDSASDTQYF	TGTGCCACCAGTGACTCTGCCTCAGATACGCAGTATTTT
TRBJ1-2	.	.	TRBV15	CATSPEVGYGYTF	TGTGCCACCAGCCCCGAGGTAGGGTATGGCTACACCTTC
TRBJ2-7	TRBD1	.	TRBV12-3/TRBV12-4	CASESDRGEQYF	TGTGCCAGTGAATCAGACAGGGGCGAGCAGTACTTC
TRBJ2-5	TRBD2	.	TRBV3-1	CASSQARTSLETQYF	TGTGCCAGCAGCCAAGCCCGGACTAGCTTGGAGACCCAGTACTTC
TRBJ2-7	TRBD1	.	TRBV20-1	CSAIRTGSYEQYF	TGCAGTGCTATTAGGACAGGGTCCTACGAGCAGTACTTC
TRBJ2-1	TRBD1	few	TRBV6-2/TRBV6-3	CASSYRTGLRSNEQFF	TGTGCCAGCAGTTACCGGACAGGGTTGAGGAGCAATGAGCAGTTCTTC
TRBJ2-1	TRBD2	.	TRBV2	CASIGRVFYNEQFF	TGTGCCAGCATTGGGAGGGTCTTTTACAATGAGCAGTTCTTC
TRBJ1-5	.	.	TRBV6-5	CASRNRDQPQHF	TGTGCCAGCAGAAACAGGGACCAGCCCCAGCATTTT
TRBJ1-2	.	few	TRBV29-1	CSARSTGRATNYGYTF	TGCAGCGCCCGAAGTACGGGACGGGCCACTAACTATGGCTACACCTTC
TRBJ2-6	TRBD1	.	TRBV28	CASTYSTGLGANVLTF	TGTGCCAGCACCTATTCGACAGGGCTTGGGGCCAACGTCCTGACTTTC
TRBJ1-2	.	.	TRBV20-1	CSARDTYHGYTF	TGCAGTGCTAGAGACACTTACCATGGCTACACCTTC
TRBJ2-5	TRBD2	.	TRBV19	CASSPWTSGRGAETQYF	TGTGCCAGTAGTCCCTGGACTAGCGGGAGAGGAGCGGAGACCCAGTACTTC
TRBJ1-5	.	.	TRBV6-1	CASSASRGNQPQHF	TGTGCCAGCAGCGCAAGCCGCGGGAATCAGCCCCAGCATTTT
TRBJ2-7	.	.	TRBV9	CASSVRLPRLYYEQYF	TGTGCCAGCAGCGTAAGGCTTCCGAGGTTATACTACGAGCAGTACTTC
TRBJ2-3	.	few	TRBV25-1	CASSEYRGTDTQYF	TGTGCCAGCAGTGAATACAGGGGCACAGATACGCAGTATTTT
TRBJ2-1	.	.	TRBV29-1	CSVEAPGRVYTYNEQFF	TGCAGCGTTGAGGCTCCCGGGCGGGTTTACACTTACAATGAGCAGTTCTTC
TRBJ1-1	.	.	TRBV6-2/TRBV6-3	CASSYWANTEAFF	TGTGCCAGCAGTTACTGGGCGAACACTGAAGCTTTCTTT
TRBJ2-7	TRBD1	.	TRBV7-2	CASGSGQVYEQYF	TGTGCCAGCGGCTCAGGACAGGTTTACGAGCAGTACTTC
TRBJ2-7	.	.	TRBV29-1	CSVAARRDSYEQYF	TGCAGCGTTGCGGCGCGGCGGGACTCCTACGAGCAGTACTTC
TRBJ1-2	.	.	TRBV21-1	CASSKGWQAPYGYTF	TGTGCCAGCAGCAAAGGGTGGCAGGCTCCCTATGGCTACACCTTC
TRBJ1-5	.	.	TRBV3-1	CASSQLGDDSNQPQHF	TGTGCCAGCAGCCAACTTGGGGATGATAGCAATCAGCCCCAGCATTTT
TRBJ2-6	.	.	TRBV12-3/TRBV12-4	CTSTSGEAISGANVLTF	TGTACCAGCACCTCCGGAGAGGCGATCTCTGGGGCCAACGTCCTGACTTTC
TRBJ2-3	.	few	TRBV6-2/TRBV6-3	CASSLGAPSTDTQYF	TGTGCCAGCAGTTTGGGCGCCCCTAGCACAGATACGCAGTATTTT
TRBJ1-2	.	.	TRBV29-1	CSVDVAQCEGNYGYTF	TGCAGCGTTGACGTGGCTCAGTGTGAGGGAAACTATGGCTACACCTTC
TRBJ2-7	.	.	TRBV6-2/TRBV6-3	CASSYPLGGLPYEQYF	TGTGCCAGCAGTTACCCGCTGGGAGGCCTTCCCTACGAGCAGTACTTC
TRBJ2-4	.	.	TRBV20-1	CSASYGQLGRFGNIQYF	TGCAGTGCTAGTTATGGGCAACTAGGGCGTTTCGGAAACATTCAGTACTTC
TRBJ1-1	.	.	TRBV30	CAWNLGLEAFF	TGTGCCTGGAATCTGGGTCTTGAAGCTTTCTTT
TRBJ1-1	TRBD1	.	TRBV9	CASSPRGQGKEAFF	TGTGCCAGCAGCCCCCGCGGACAGGGGAAGGAAGCTTTCTTT
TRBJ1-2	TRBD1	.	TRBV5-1	CASSLEPGTGAPYGYTF	TGCGCCAGCAGCTTGGAGCCCGGGACAGGGGCTCCTTATGGCTACACCTTC
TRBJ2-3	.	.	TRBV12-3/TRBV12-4	CASLRRLPTDTQYF	TGTGCCAGCCTTCGGCGGCTACCGACAGATACGCAGTATTTT
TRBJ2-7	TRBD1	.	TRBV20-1	CGARRPGQGFDEQYF	TGCGGTGCTAGAAGGCCGGGACAGGGGTTCGACGAGCAGTACTTC
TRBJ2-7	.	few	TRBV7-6	CASSLDWASYEQYF	TGTGCCAGCAGCTTAGATTGGGCTAGCTACGAGCAGTACTTC
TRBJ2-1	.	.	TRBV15	CATSTHSGRYPHTEQFF	TGTGCCACCAGCACTCACAGCGGACGGTATCCCCACACGGAGCAGTTCTTC
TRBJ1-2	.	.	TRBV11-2	CASSHPPGNGYTF	TGTGCCAGCAGCCACCCCCCCGGGAATGGCTACACCTTC
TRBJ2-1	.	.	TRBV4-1	CASTEMITDNEQFF	TGCGCCAGCACCGAAATGATAACTGACAATGAGCAGTTCTTC